These 6 T cell receptor beta chains were all obtained from the same sample, sequenced in a study of T cell responses to AZD1222 COVID-19 vaccine. Data came from immunoSEQ multiplex PCR; TCRdb stores just in-frame clones and leaves some out. The repertoire holds about 55,000 clones, over 75% seen once, with 14% to 15% in the top ten. The sequencing used peripheral blood, collected on day 0 of AZD1222 vaccination. All receptors come from an adult in good health.

The chain carries TRBV7-2 and TRBJ2-1, with D perhaps matching TRBD1 (6 bases). The CDR3 loop spans 14 amino acids. Trimming stripped 1 base from V and 12 bases from J, with 16 bases between. CDR1 SGHTA and CDR2 FQGNSA come from the germline V gene. The CDR3 region has the DNA TGTGCCAGCAGCTTAGGCTTGTGGGCAGGGGCGCAGTTCTTC. Translating gives CASSLGLWAGAQFF.

The CDR3 DNA is TGTGCCACCAGTGAGACCCAGGGGAACACCGGGGAGCTGTTTTTT. It yields the protein CATSETQGNTGELFF. The gene calls are TRBV24-1 and TRBJ2-2, with a possible D match to TRBD1 (5 bases). In germline, CDR1 is KGHDR, CDR2 SFDVKD. With 4 bases removed from V and 1 base from J, the gap between germline ends came to 9 bases. The CDR3 has 15 amino acids.

The CDR3 coding sequence is TGTGCCAGTAGTATTGTTAGCGGGAGTGGGAATGAGCAGTTCTTC. This encodes CASSIVSGSGNEQFF. The genes are TRBV19 and TRBJ2-1, with 9 bases fitting TRBD2. CDR3 length: 15 amino acids. Looked up from germline, CDR1 is LNHDA and CDR2 is SQIVND (reference sequence). Trimming at V came to 3 bases and at J to 7 bases, leaving 7 bases not matched to a gene.

The CDR3 loop is CASSIGTGAHQETQYF. The CDR3 DNA is TGTGCCAGTAGTATAGGGACAGGGGCTCACCAAGAGACCCAGTACTTC. The chain recombines TRBV19 with TRBJ2-5; 9 bases agree with TRBD1. The trim removed 1 base at V and 0 bases at J, leaving 3 bases unmatched. CDR3 length: 16 amino acids. Germline loops: CDR1 LNHDA, CDR2 SQIVND (reference sequence). Full variable domain (remainder filled in from reference TRBV19 and TRBJ2-5): DGGITQSPKYLFRKEGQNVTLSCEQNLNHDAMYWYRQDPGQGLRLIYYSQIVNDFQKGDIAEGYSVSREKKESFPLTVTSAQKNPTAFYLCASSIGTGAHQETQYFGPGTRLLVL.

This sequence joins TRBV6-5 and TRBJ1-2; D gene uncertain. The CDR3 sequence is 15 residues long. CDR1 MNHEY and CDR2 SVGAGI come from the germline V gene. Deletions cut 0 bases from V and 0 bases from J, with 8 bases between. The CDR3 region is CASSYSIMANYGYTF. The DNA of the CDR3 is TGTGCCAGCAGTTACTCGATTATGGCTAACTATGGCTACACCTTC.

This sequence joins TRBV6-2 or TRBV6-3 and TRBJ1-1, with 7 nucleotides matching TRBD1. V dropped 6 bases and J dropped 0; count of bases not matched to a gene: 7. This CDR3 comprises 15 residues. The germline V gene encodes CDR1 MNHEY and CDR2 SVGEGT. The CDR3 is CASSLQGPMNTEAFF. CDR3 nucleotide sequence: TGTGCCAGCAGCCTACAGGGGCCGATGAACACTGAAGCTTTCTTT.